Listed below are T cell receptor beta chains from one sample, sequenced in a study of blood T cell repertoires in COVID-19. TCRdb keeps only in-frame clones here, not all; method: immunoSEQ multiplex PCR. The repertoire holds around 230,000 clones, approximately 88% seen once, with around 25% in the top ten. Input material: peripheral blood. These receptors were taken from a man in his forties with acute or convalescent COVID-19. Each CDR3 is given with its conserved first and last residue. A D gene is named only where the DNA matches it firmly. For some rows the clone size is stated as once, few or many, or as a class when expanded; others skip it.

clone_size: once; d_call: NA; j_call: TRBJ2-5; v_call: TRBV4-2; cdr3_aa: CASSQVGAGTQETQYF; cdr3_nt: TGTGCCAGCAGCCAAGTAGGGGCCGGGACTCAAGAGACCCAGTACTTC
clone_size: once; d_call: NA; j_call: TRBJ2-2; v_call: TRBV3-1/TRBV3-2; cdr3_aa: CASSPSGTGELFF; cdr3_nt: TGTGCCAGCAGCCCTTCGGGCACCGGGGAGCTGTTTTTT
clone_size: once; d_call: TRBD1; j_call: TRBJ1-2; v_call: TRBV28; cdr3_aa: CASSSSDRGGYTF; cdr3_nt: TGTGCCAGCAGTTCATCGGACAGGGGTGGCTACACCTTC
clone_size: few; d_call: TRBD1; j_call: TRBJ1-6; v_call: TRBV2; cdr3_aa: CASSPLDRERNSPLHF; cdr3_nt: TGTGCCAGCAGCCCATTGGACAGGGAACGTAATTCACCCCTCCACTTT
clone_size: NA; d_call: TRBD2; j_call: TRBJ2-1; v_call: TRBV11-3; cdr3_aa: CASSLVLAGGGSKNEQFF; cdr3_nt: TGTGCCAGCAGCTTAGTACTAGCGGGAGGCGGTTCGAAAAATGAGCAGTTCTTC
clone_size: NA; d_call: TRBD1; j_call: TRBJ2-1; v_call: TRBV2; cdr3_aa: CASSVGTGGYNEQFF; cdr3_nt: TGTGCCAGCAGTGTTGGGACAGGGGGCTACAATGAGCAGTTCTTC
clone_size: NA; d_call: TRBD1; j_call: TRBJ1-3; v_call: TRBV5-1; cdr3_aa: CASSPLTGGGNTIYF; cdr3_nt: TGCGCCAGCAGCCCACTGACAGGGGGAGGAAACACCATATATTTT
clone_size: NA; d_call: NA; j_call: TRBJ1-1; v_call: TRBV29-1; cdr3_aa: CSGLTGLNTEAFF; cdr3_nt: TGCAGCGGGTTAACAGGGCTGAACACTGAAGCTTTCTTT
clone_size: NA; d_call: NA; j_call: TRBJ1-2; v_call: TRBV2; cdr3_aa: CASGYWTDGYTF; cdr3_nt: TGTGCCAGCGGATACTGGACAGATGGCTACACCTTC
clone_size: NA; d_call: TRBD2; j_call: TRBJ2-2; v_call: TRBV30; cdr3_aa: CAWSLAGGPVGELFF; cdr3_nt: TGTGCCTGGAGTCTAGCGGGAGGGCCTGTCGGGGAGCTGTTTTTT
clone_size: NA; d_call: TRBD1; j_call: TRBJ1-4; v_call: TRBV5-6; cdr3_aa: CASSFRTGATNEKLFF; cdr3_nt: TGTGCCAGCAGCTTCCGGACAGGTGCAACTAATGAAAAACTGTTTTTT
clone_size: NA; d_call: TRBD1; j_call: TRBJ2-1; v_call: TRBV4-1; cdr3_aa: CASSHPGQGAVEQFF; cdr3_nt: TGCGCCAGCAGCCACCCGGGACAGGGGGCGGTTGAGCAGTTCTTC
clone_size: NA; d_call: NA; j_call: TRBJ2-7; v_call: TRBV27; cdr3_aa: CATAGFGRRGYEQYF; cdr3_nt: TGTGCCACAGCAGGATTCGGGAGAAGGGGTTACGAGCAGTACTTC
clone_size: NA; d_call: TRBD1; j_call: TRBJ1-4; v_call: TRBV18; cdr3_aa: CASSRPGQGYNEKLFF; cdr3_nt: TGTGCCAGCTCACGACCGGGACAGGGGTATAATGAAAAACTGTTTTTT
clone_size: few; d_call: TRBD1; j_call: TRBJ1-4; v_call: TRBV13; cdr3_aa: CASSSRTGLNEKLFF; cdr3_nt: TGTGCCAGCAGCTCCAGGACAGGGCTGAATGAAAAACTGTTTTTT
clone_size: few; d_call: NA; j_call: TRBJ1-2; v_call: TRBV2; cdr3_aa: CATLLVYGYTF; cdr3_nt: TGTGCCACCCTTCTAGTTTATGGCTACACCTTC
clone_size: NA; d_call: NA; j_call: TRBJ1-1; v_call: TRBV7-9; cdr3_aa: CASSLRWITGDDTEAFF; cdr3_nt: TGTGCCAGCAGCTTAAGGTGGATAACCGGAGATGACACTGAAGCTTTCTTT
clone_size: once; d_call: NA; j_call: TRBJ2-1; v_call: TRBV11-3; cdr3_aa: CASSFENGEQFF; cdr3_nt: TGTGCCAGCAGTTTCGAGAACGGGGAGCAGTTCTTC
clone_size: NA; d_call: TRBD1; j_call: TRBJ1-2; v_call: TRBV6-5; cdr3_aa: CASSQSRQGLGGYTF; cdr3_nt: TGTGCCAGCAGTCAGTCGAGACAGGGCCTCGGTGGCTACACCTTC
clone_size: NA; d_call: NA; j_call: TRBJ2-7; v_call: TRBV7-9; cdr3_aa: CASSPYTEAYEQYF; cdr3_nt: TGTGCCAGCAGCCCTTACACCGAGGCCTACGAGCAGTACTTC
clone_size: once; d_call: TRBD1; j_call: TRBJ1-5; v_call: TRBV5-4; cdr3_aa: CASSRGTAYNQPQHF; cdr3_nt: TGTGCCAGCAGCAGGGGGACAGCCTACAATCAGCCCCAGCATTTT
clone_size: NA; d_call: NA; j_call: TRBJ1-1; v_call: TRBV14; cdr3_aa: CASSQAARGEAFF; cdr3_nt: TGTGCCAGCAGCCAAGCCGCGAGAGGTGAAGCTTTCTTT
clone_size: NA; d_call: NA; j_call: TRBJ1-2; v_call: TRBV9; cdr3_aa: CASSVDEEYGYTF; cdr3_nt: TGTGCCAGCAGCGTAGATGAGGAGTATGGCTACACCTTC
clone_size: NA; d_call: NA; j_call: TRBJ1-3; v_call: TRBV19; cdr3_aa: CASTQGSSGNTIYF; cdr3_nt: TGTGCCAGTACCCAGGGAAGCTCTGGAAACACCATATATTTT
clone_size: NA; d_call: NA; j_call: TRBJ1-1; v_call: TRBV12-3/TRBV12-4; cdr3_aa: CASRQTVTEAFF; cdr3_nt: TGTGCCAGCAGACAGACAGTAACTGAAGCTTTCTTT
clone_size: NA; d_call: TRBD1; j_call: TRBJ1-2; v_call: TRBV19; cdr3_aa: CASSETGGSYGYTF; cdr3_nt: TGTGCCAGTAGTGAGACAGGGGGCAGCTATGGCTACACCTTC
clone_size: once; d_call: TRBD1; j_call: TRBJ1-4; v_call: TRBV4-1; cdr3_aa: CASSKRQGQINEKLFF; cdr3_nt: TGCGCCAGCAGCAAACGGCAGGGACAGATAAATGAAAAACTGTTTTTT
clone_size: NA; d_call: NA; j_call: TRBJ2-2; v_call: TRBV6-4; cdr3_aa: CASSERPSYNTGELFF; cdr3_nt: TGTGCCAGCAGTGAGAGGCCTAGCTATAACACCGGGGAGCTGTTTTTT
clone_size: NA; d_call: NA; j_call: TRBJ2-3; v_call: TRBV2; cdr3_aa: CASSESRGADTQYF; cdr3_nt: TGTGCCAGCAGTGAAAGCAGGGGCGCGGATACGCAGTATTTT